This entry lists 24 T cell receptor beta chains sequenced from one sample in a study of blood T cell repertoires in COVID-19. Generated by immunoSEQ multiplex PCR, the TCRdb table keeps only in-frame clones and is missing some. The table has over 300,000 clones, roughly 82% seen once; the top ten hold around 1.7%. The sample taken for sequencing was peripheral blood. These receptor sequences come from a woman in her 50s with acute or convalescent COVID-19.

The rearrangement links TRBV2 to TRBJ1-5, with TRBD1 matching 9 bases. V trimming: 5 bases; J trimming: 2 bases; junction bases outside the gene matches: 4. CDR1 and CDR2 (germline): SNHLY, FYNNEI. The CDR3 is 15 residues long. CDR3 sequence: CASSTGGRGNQPQHF. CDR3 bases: TGTGCCAGCAGTACAGGGGGCCGGGGCAATCAGCCCCAGCATTTT.

The CDR3 loop reads CASSPGQGRGYEQYF. In DNA form, the CDR3 reads TGTGCCAGCAGTCCTGGACAGGGAAGGGGCTACGAGCAGTACTTC. The chain employs TRBV2 and TRBJ2-7, with 8 bases fitting TRBD1. V shed 5 bases and J 3 bases; nucleotides not matched to a gene: 9. The length of the CDR3 is 15 residues. Germline assignment: CDR1 SNHLY and CDR2 FYNNEI.

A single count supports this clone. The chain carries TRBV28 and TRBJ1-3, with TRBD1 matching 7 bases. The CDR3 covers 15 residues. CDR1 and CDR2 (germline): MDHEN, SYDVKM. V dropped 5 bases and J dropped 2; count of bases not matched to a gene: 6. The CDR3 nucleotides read TGTGCCAGCAGTCAAGACAGGGCGGCTGGAAACACCATATATTTT. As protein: CASSQDRAAGNTIYF.

CDR3 loop: CASSVAPQGAGTEAFF. Written as DNA, the CDR3 is TGTGCCAGCAGCGTAGCTCCCCAGGGGGCGGGCACTGAAGCTTTCTTT. The chain uses TRBV9 and TRBJ1-1; TRBD1 matches at 8 bases. V shed 0 bases and J 4 bases; nucleotides not matched to a gene: 8. The CDR3 totals 16 residues. CDR1 SGDLS and CDR2 YYNGEE come from the germline V gene. The entire variable domain, with the rest obtained from reference TRBV9 and TRBJ1-1, is as follows: DSGVTQTPKHLITATGQRVTLRCSPRSGDLSVYWYQQSLDQGLQFLIQYYNGEERAKGNILERFSAQQFPDLHSELNLSSLELGDSALYFCASSVAPQGAGTEAFFGQGTRLTVV.

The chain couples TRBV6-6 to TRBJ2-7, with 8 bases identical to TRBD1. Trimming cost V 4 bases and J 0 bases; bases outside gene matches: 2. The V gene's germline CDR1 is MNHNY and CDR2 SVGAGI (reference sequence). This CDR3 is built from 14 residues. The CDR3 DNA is TGTGCCAGCAGTTCACAGGGGGTCTCCTACGAGCAGTACTTC. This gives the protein CASSSQGVSYEQYF.

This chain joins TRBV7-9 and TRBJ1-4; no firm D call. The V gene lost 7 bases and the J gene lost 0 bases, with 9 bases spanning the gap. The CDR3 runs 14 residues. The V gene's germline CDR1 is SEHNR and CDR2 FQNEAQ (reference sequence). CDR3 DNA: TGTGCCAGCATGGCGGGGACAACTAATGAAAAACTGTTTTTT. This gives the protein CASMAGTTNEKLFF.

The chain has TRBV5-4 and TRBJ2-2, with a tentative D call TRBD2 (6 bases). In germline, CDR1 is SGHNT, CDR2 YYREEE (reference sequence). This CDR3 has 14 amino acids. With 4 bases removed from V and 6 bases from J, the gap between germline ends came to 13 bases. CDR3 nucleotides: TGTGCCAGCAGCGGTGATTGGGGGGCCGGGGAGCTGTTTTTT. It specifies CASSGDWGAGELFF.

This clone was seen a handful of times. CDR3 amino acids: CAISPGTGGFGLFF. CDR3 bases: TGTGCCATCAGTCCCGGGACAGGGGGATTTGGACTGTTTTTT. The J gene is TRBJ1-4, the V gene TRBV10-3, with 11 bases identical to TRBD1. The CDR3 has 14 residues. Germline V gene data show CDR1 as ENHRY and CDR2 as SYGVKD. With 5 bases clipped from V and 13 bases from J, the junction kept 9 bases outside the gene matches.

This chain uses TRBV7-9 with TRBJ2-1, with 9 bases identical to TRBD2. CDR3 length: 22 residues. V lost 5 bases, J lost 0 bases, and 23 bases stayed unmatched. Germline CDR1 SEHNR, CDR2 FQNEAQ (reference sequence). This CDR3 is CASSTILGRGAGGSFSYNEQFF. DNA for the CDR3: TGTGCCAGCAGCACAATATTGGGACGAGGAGCGGGAGGTTCCTTCTCCTACAATGAGCAGTTCTTC.

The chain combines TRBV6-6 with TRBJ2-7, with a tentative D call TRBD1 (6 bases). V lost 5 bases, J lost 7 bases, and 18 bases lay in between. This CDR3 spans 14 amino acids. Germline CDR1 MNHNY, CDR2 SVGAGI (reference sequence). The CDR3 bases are TGTGCCAGCAGTCCAGGACAGACCCTACGAGAGCAGTACTTC. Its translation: CASSPGQTLREQYF.

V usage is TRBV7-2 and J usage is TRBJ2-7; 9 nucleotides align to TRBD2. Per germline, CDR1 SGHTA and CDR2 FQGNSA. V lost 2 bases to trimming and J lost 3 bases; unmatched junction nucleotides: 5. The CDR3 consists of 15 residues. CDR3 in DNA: TGTGCCAGCAGCTTACGGCTAGCGGGAATCTACGAGCAGTACTTC. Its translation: CASSLRLAGIYEQYF. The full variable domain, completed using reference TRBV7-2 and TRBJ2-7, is GAGVSQSPSNKVTEKGKDVELRCDPISGHTALYWYRQSLGQGLEFLIYFQGNSAPDKSGLPSDRFSAERTGGSVSTLTIQRTQQEDSAVYLCASSLRLAGIYEQYFGPGTRLTVT.

CDR3 residues: CASSLTAGVSSYNEQFF. CDR3 nucleotide sequence: TGTGCCAGCAGCTTAACAGCGGGGGTGAGCTCCTACAATGAGCAGTTCTTC. The chain carries TRBV7-3 and TRBJ2-1; 8 nucleotides match TRBD2. This CDR3 contains 17 residues. After removal of 0 bases from V and 0 bases from J, the junction contained 4 bases not matched to a gene. Germline CDR1 SGHTA, CDR2 FQGTGA.

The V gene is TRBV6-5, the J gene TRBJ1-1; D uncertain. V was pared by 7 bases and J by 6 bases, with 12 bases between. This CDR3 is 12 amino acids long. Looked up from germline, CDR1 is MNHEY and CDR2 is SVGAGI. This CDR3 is CASTRGYAEAFF. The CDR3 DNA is TGTGCCAGCACGCGGGGTTACGCTGAAGCTTTCTTT.

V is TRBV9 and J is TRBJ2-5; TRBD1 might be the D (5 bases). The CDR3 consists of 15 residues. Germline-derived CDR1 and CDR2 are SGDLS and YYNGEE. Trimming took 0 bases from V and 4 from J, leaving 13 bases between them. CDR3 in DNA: TGTGCCAGCAGCGTAGGCAGGGAAGGTAGAGAGACCCAGTACTTC. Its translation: CASSVGREGRETQYF.

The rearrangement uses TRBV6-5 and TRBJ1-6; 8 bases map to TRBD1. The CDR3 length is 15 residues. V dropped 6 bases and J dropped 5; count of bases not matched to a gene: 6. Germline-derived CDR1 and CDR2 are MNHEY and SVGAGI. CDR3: CASSTGQGHNSPLHF. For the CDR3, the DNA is TGTGCCAGCAGCACCGGACAGGGCCATAATTCACCCCTCCACTTT.

The CDR3 region is CASSLLGQGNEKLFF. Written as DNA, the CDR3 is TGTGCCAGCAGCCTTCTGGGACAGGGTAATGAAAAACTGTTTTTT. The genes are TRBV13 and TRBJ1-4; 9 bases agree with TRBD1. The V and J ends lost 5 bases and 4 bases, in that order; junction bases with no gene match: 5. Per the germline V gene, CDR1 is PRHDT and CDR2 is FYEKMQ (reference sequence). CDR3 size: 15 residues. Full variable domain (outside the CDR3, taken from reference TRBV13 and TRBJ1-4): AAGVIQSPRHLIKEKRETATLKCYPIPRHDTVYWYQQGPGQDPQFLISFYEKMQSDKGSIPDRFSAQQFSDYHSELNMSSLELGDSALYFCASSLLGQGNEKLFFGSGTQLSVL.

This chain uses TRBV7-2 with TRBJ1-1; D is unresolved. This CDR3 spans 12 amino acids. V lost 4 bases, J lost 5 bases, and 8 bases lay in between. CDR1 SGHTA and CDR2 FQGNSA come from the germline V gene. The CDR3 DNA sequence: TGTGCCAGCAGCTCCGTTTTGACTGAAGCTTTCTTT. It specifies CASSSVLTEAFF. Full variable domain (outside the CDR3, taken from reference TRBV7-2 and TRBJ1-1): GAGVSQSPSNKVTEKGKDVELRCDPISGHTALYWYRQSLGQGLEFLIYFQGNSAPDKSGLPSDRFSAERTGGSVSTLTIQRTQQEDSAVYLCASSSVLTEAFFGQGTRLTVV.

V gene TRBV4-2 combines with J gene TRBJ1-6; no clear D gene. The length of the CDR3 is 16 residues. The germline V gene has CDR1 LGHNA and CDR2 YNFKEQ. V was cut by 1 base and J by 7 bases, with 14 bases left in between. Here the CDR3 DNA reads TGTGCCAGCAGCCAAGTAGAGCTGTTATCAAATTCACCCCTCCACTTT. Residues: CASSQVELLSNSPLHF.

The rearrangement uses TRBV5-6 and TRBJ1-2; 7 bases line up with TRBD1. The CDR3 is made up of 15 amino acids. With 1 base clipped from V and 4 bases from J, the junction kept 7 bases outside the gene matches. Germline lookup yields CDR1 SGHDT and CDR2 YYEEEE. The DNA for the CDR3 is TGTGCCAGCAGCTTGAGACAGGGTGGGGGCTATGGCTACACCTTC. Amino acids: CASSLRQGGGYGYTF. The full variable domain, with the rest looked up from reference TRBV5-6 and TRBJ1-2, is DAGVTQSPTHLIKTRGQQVTLRCSPKSGHDTVSWYQQALGQGPQFIFQYYEEEERQRGNFPDRFSGHQFPNYSSELNVNALLLGDSALYLCASSLRQGGGYGYTFGSGTRLTVV.

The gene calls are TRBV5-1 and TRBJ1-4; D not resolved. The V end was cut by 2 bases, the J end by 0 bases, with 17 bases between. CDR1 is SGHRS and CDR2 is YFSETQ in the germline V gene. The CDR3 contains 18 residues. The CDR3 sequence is CASSFRGRTDPTNEKLFF. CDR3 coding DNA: TGCGCCAGCAGCTTCCGGGGAAGGACTGACCCAACTAATGAAAAACTGTTTTTT. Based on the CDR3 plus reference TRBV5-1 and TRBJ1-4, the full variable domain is KAGVTQTPRYLIKTRGQQVTLSCSPISGHRSVSWYQQTPGQGLQFLFEYFSETQRNKGNFPGRFSGRQFSNSRSEMNVSTLELGDSALYLCASSFRGRTDPTNEKLFFGSGTQLSVL.

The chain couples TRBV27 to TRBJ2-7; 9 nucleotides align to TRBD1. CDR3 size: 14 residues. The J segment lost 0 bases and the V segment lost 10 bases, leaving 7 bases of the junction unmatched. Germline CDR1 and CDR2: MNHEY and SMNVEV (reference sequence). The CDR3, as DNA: TGTGCCACCAACTACAGGGGGCCCTCCTACGAGCAGTACTTC. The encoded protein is CATNYRGPSYEQYF.

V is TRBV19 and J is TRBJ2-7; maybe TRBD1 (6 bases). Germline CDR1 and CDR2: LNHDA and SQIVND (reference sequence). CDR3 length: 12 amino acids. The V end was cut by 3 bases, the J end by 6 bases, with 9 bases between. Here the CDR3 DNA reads TGTGCCAGTAGTATCGGCAGGGGCGAGCAGTACTTC. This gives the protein CASSIGRGEQYF. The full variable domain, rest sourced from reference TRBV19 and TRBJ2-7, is DGGITQSPKYLFRKEGQNVTLSCEQNLNHDAMYWYRQDPGQGLRLIYYSQIVNDFQKGDIAEGYSVSREKKESFPLTVTSAQKNPTAFYLCASSIGRGEQYFGPGTRLTVT.

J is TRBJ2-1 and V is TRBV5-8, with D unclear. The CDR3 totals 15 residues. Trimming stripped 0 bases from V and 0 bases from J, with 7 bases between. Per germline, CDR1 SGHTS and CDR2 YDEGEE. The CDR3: CASSLGFSSYNEQFF. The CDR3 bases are TGTGCCAGCAGCTTGGGGTTTAGCTCCTACAATGAGCAGTTCTTC.

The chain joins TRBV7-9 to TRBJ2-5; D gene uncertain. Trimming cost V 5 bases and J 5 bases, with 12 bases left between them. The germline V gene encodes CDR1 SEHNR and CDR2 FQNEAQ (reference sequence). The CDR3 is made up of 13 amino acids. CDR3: CASSRHPPETQYF. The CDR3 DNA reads TGTGCCAGCAGCCGACATCCCCCGGAGACCCAGTACTTC.